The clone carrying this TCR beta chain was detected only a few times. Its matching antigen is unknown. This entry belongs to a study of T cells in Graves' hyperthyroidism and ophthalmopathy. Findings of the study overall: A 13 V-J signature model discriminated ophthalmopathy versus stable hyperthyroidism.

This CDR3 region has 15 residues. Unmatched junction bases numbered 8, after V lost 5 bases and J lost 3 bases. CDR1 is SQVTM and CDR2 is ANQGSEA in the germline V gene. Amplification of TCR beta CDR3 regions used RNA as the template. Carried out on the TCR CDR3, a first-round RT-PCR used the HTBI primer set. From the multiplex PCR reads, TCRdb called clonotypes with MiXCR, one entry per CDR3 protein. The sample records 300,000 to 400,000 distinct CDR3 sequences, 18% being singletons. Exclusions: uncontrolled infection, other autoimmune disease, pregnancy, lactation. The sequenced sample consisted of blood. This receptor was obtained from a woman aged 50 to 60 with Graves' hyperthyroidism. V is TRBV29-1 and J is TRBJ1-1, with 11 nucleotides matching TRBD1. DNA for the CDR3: TGCAGCGTTTCCTCACCGGACAGGGGGCACACTGAAGCTTTCTTT. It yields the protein CSVSSPDRGHTEAFF. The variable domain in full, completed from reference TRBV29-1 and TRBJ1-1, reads SAVISQKPSRDICQRGTSLTIQCQVDSQVTMMFWYRQQPGQSLTLIATANQGSEATYESGFVIDKFPISRPNLTFSTLTVSNMSPEDSSIYLCSVSSPDRGHTEAFFGQGTRLTVV.